A single sample is the source of the 32 T cell receptor beta chains below, sequenced in a study of blood T cells in healthy people across ages. Then a second PCR, running roughly 7 to 11 cycles, was carried out with a sample-barcoded 5' primer and a J-beta primer mix. Each CDR3 protein is one row after TCRdb ran MiXCR on the 5' RACE reads. The data hold roughly 1 million distinct CDR3 sequences, with about 23% observed a single time. A further study also used this sample, focusing on T cells of mothers and their children.

Material: blood. The receptors derive from a girl aged 2-10 years in good health.

The chain is built from TRBV29-1 and TRBJ2-5, with a weak D call TRBD1 (6 bases). The CDR3 covers 14 residues. Germline CDR1 and CDR2: SQVTM and ANQGSEA. The V gene lost 4 bases and the J gene lost 2 bases, with 14 bases spanning the gap. The CDR3 loop is CSVGGLLKQETQYF. The DNA for the CDR3 is TGCAGCGTTGGGGGGCTACTTAAACAAGAGACCCAGTACTTC.

This clonotype has just a few counts. The chain uses TRBV5-1 and TRBJ2-5; no reliable D call. The J call may not be correct, given that the DNA end is closer to TRBJ2-1. CDR1 is SGHRS and CDR2 is YFSETQ in the germline V gene. The CDR3 totals 13 residues. CDR3 nucleotide sequence: TGCGCCAGCAGCTTGGCCGCGTCACATGAGCAGTTCTTC. This encodes CASSLAASHEQFF.

The gene calls are TRBV4-1 and TRBJ2-5; D ambiguous. CDR3 size: 12 residues. Per the germline V gene, CDR1 is MGHRA and CDR2 is YSYEKL. V was trimmed by 0 bases and J by 6 bases, leaving 5 bases between them. Written as DNA, the CDR3 is TGCGCCAGCAGCCAAGATATACAGACCCAGTACTTC. This sequence encodes CASSQDIQTQYF.

This chain uses TRBV7-6 with TRBJ1-3, with D perhaps matching TRBD1 (5 bases). Germline V gives CDR1 SGHVS, CDR2 FNYEAQ. The CDR3 sequence is 16 residues long. The germline V and J ends were trimmed by 2 bases and 4 bases, with 15 bases remaining between them. Here the CDR3 reads CASSLLGDMAGNTIYF. DNA of the CDR3: TGTGCCAGCAGCTTACTGGGGGATATGGCAGGAAACACCATATATTTT.

The chain is built from TRBV9 and TRBJ2-3; weak D call: TRBD2 (7 bases). V dropped 0 bases and J dropped 2 bases, with 13 bases sitting between them. Germline assignment: CDR1 SGDLS and CDR2 YYNGEE. The CDR3 runs to 16 residues. The CDR3 sequence is CASSVEGGGATDTQYF. Here the CDR3 DNA reads TGTGCCAGCAGCGTAGAGGGAGGGGGGGCCACAGATACGCAGTATTTT.

This rearrangement joins TRBV27 to TRBJ2-3; tentative D call: TRBD2 (6 bases). Trimming stripped 4 bases from V and 5 bases from J, with 19 bases between. The CDR3 is made up of 16 amino acids. CDR1 MNHEY and CDR2 SMNVEV come from the germline V gene (reference sequence). Written as DNA, the CDR3 is TGTGCCAGCAGTTCCCCACGGGGAACCGGGAGAGATACGCAGTATTTT. Translation: CASSSPRGTGRDTQYF.

The rearrangement joins TRBV5-1 to TRBJ1-2; no firm D call. This CDR3 has 13 amino acids. Looked up from germline, CDR1 is SGHRS and CDR2 is YFSETQ. V was trimmed by 0 bases and J by 4 bases, leaving 7 bases between them. The CDR3 is CASSLEDGYGYTF. CDR3 bases: TGCGCCAGCAGCTTGGAGGACGGCTATGGCTACACCTTC.

This clonotype was observed a single time. This CDR3 reads CASNVLATSYNEQFF. The CDR3 coding sequence is TGTGCCAGCAACGTACTAGCGACCTCCTACAATGAGCAGTTCTTC. V usage is TRBV11-1 and J usage is TRBJ2-1; 7 bases match TRBD2. V was clipped by 7 bases and J by 0 bases; unmatched bases: 6. Germline V gene lookup returns CDR1 SGHAT and CDR2 FQDESV (reference sequence). The CDR3 consists of 15 residues.

This chain uses TRBV7-9 with TRBJ1-1; D is unresolved. Germline values: CDR1 SEHNR, CDR2 FQNEAQ (reference sequence). Trimming cost V 1 base and J 4 bases, with 13 bases left between them. The CDR3 totals 15 residues. Here the CDR3 DNA reads TGTGCCAGCAGCTTAGAACGTTTGGTTGGCACTGAAGCTTTCTTT. The encoded protein is CASSLERLVGTEAFF.

This clonotype was counted only a few times. The V and J genes are TRBV20-1 and TRBJ1-4, with no clear D. Germline CDR1 and CDR2: DFQATT and SNEGSKA (reference sequence). The CDR3 is 14 amino acids. Trimming took off 6 bases at V and 1 base at J, with 12 bases between the two ends. The CDR3 loop reads CSAPRWGTNEKLFF. The CDR3 DNA follows: TGCAGTGCCCCGAGGTGGGGAACTAATGAAAAACTGTTTTTT.

This clonotype was observed once. The V gene is TRBV7-9, the J gene TRBJ2-1; 8 bases match TRBD2. Germline CDR1 and CDR2: SEHNR and FQNEAQ (reference sequence). J was trimmed by 9 bases and V by 3 bases; bases with no gene match: 7. This CDR3 contains 14 residues. The DNA for the CDR3 is TGTGCCAGCAGCTTGGGACTAGTTTTTTCTGAGCAGTTCTTC. Translation gives CASSLGLVFSEQFF.

This clonotype has only a few counts. The rearrangement joins TRBV29-1 to TRBJ2-2; no reliable D call. Deletions cut 7 bases from V and 0 bases from J, with 6 bases between. CDR3 length: 12 residues. CDR1 SQVTM and CDR2 ANQGSEA come from the germline V gene. The CDR3 region is CSASPNTGELFF. CDR3 in DNA: TGCAGCGCCAGTCCGAACACCGGGGAGCTGTTTTTT.

This clonotype was recorded a few times. The chain links TRBV28 to TRBJ2-7; 8 bases match TRBD1. J lost 9 bases, V lost 10 bases, and 17 bases had no gene match. CDR3 length: 14 amino acids. The V gene's germline CDR1 is MDHEN and CDR2 SYDVKM. CDR3 region: CATGTGPSLESQYF. In DNA form, the CDR3 reads TGTGCCACCGGGACAGGCCCCTCATTGGAGTCGCAGTACTTC.

This chain links TRBV6-2 or TRBV6-3 with TRBJ2-3; 10 nucleotides agree with TRBD1. J gave up 6 bases and V 8 bases, and 14 bases lay outside the gene matches. Per the germline V gene, CDR1 is MNHEY and CDR2 is SVGEGT. The CDR3 consists of 16 residues. CDR3 sequence (DNA): TGTGCCAGCCAAATACCGGGACAGGGGCGATGGGATACGCAGTATTTT. Protein product: CASQIPGQGRWDTQYF.

This clonotype occurred a few times. The chain carries TRBV6-2 or TRBV6-3 and TRBJ2-2; tentatively, D is TRBD1 or TRBD2 (5 bases each). Per germline, CDR1 MNHEY and CDR2 SVGEGT. The length of the CDR3 is 15 residues. Trimming stripped 2 bases from V and 8 bases from J, with 15 bases between. The CDR3 spells CASSYGTAIAGELFF. CDR3 sequence (DNA): TGTGCCAGCAGTTACGGGACGGCGATTGCGGGGGAGCTGTTTTTT.

The sample holds a few counts of this clonotype. At one of its ends the junction is not consistent with the germline gene, which may arise from a read error. The chain carries TRBV20-1 and TRBJ1-1, with D hard to call. CDR1 is DFQATT, CDR2 SNEGSKA, per germline (reference sequence). The CDR3 runs to 14 residues. This CDR3 reads CSARGSIKNTEAFF. The CDR3, as DNA: TGCAGTGCCAGAGGGTCGATCAAGAACACTGAAGCTTTCTTT.

This clonotype was counted only a few times. The rearrangement uses TRBV29-1 and TRBJ2-1, with 8 bases aligning to TRBD2. Germline trimming cut 0 bases from V and 7 bases from J; bases unmatched to any gene: 8. Germline assignment: CDR1 SQVTM and CDR2 ANQGSEA. The CDR3 extends over 15 amino acids. The chain's CDR3 is CSVEDRRGGGNEQFF. DNA of the CDR3: TGCAGCGTTGAAGATCGGAGGGGCGGGGGGAATGAGCAGTTCTTC.

The chain employs TRBV29-1 and TRBJ2-5, with TRBD2 identical over 8 bases. The J call may not be correct, given that the DNA end is closer to TRBJ2-7. The CDR3 extends over 14 amino acids. Germline V gene data show CDR1 as SQVTM and CDR2 as ANQGSEA. The CDR3 loop reads CSVEKLAGTYEQYF. The CDR3 bases are TGCAGCGTTGAAAAATTAGCGGGAACCTACGAGCAGTACTTC.

This clonotype has a handful of counts. A junction boundary mismatches the germline segment, possibly from a read error. V usage is TRBV28 and J usage is TRBJ2-7; D call uncertain. Looked up from germline, CDR1 is MDHEN and CDR2 is SYDVKM. The CDR3 covers 11 residues. This CDR3 is CASSTSYEQHF. The CDR3 nucleotides read TGTGCCAGCAGCACCTCCTACGAGCAGCACTTC.

This rearrangement joins TRBV29-1 to TRBJ2-1, with 8 bases lining up with TRBD1. CDR3 length equals 14 residues. Looked up from germline, CDR1 is SQVTM and CDR2 is ANQGSEA. Unmatched junction bases numbered 7, after V lost 4 bases and J lost 5 bases. The DNA of the CDR3 is TGCAGCGTTGGAGGACAGGGTTACCACAATGAGCAGTTCTTC. Its translation is CSVGGQGYHNEQFF.

V is TRBV7-2 and J is TRBJ1-4; D not resolved. The CDR3 consists of 17 residues. Germline V lookup: CDR1 SGHTA, CDR2 FQGNSA. The V end lost 5 bases, the J end lost 0 bases, and 16 bases lay between the germline ends. CDR3 nucleotide sequence: TGTGCCAGCAGCCGTCTTACCGTACAGACAACTAATGAAAAACTGTTTTTT. Protein sequence: CASSRLTVQTTNEKLFF.

The chain combines TRBV29-1 with TRBJ2-7, with D maybe TRBD1 (5 bases). V was shortened by 1 base and J by 2 bases, with 15 bases between the two germline ends. The CDR3 consists of 15 residues. Germline V gene data show CDR1 as SQVTM and CDR2 as ANQGSEA. DNA of the CDR3: TGCAGCGTTGAAGTGGACACCCATGAAGCCTACGAGCAGTACTTC. Translation gives CSVEVDTHEAYEQYF.

This chain links TRBV5-1 with TRBJ2-3; 9 nucleotides line up with TRBD2. The CDR3 has 17 amino acids. V lost 3 bases and J lost 6; bases outside the gene matches: 14. Germline V gene lookup returns CDR1 SGHRS and CDR2 YFSETQ. CDR3 residues: CASSYRLAANRADTQYF. CDR3 bases: TGCGCCAGCAGCTACCGACTAGCGGCGAATCGGGCTGATACGCAGTATTTT.

This clonotype appeared a few times. The chain couples TRBV9 to TRBJ2-3; D tentatively reads TRBD1 or TRBD2 (5 bases each). Trimming pared 0 bases from V and 1 base from J, leaving 15 bases between. The V gene's germline CDR1 is SGDLS and CDR2 YYNGEE. The CDR3 has 17 amino acids. The CDR3 here is CASSVVLGRLGTDTQYF. The CDR3 nucleotides are TGTGCCAGCAGCGTAGTCTTGGGACGGCTTGGCACAGATACGCAGTATTTT.

This rearrangement joins TRBV7-6 to TRBJ2-5, with TRBD1 as a possible D gene (6 bases). The CDR3 length is 14 residues. Germline values: CDR1 SGHVS, CDR2 FNYEAQ. Trimming shortened V by 3 bases and J by 0 bases, and 8 bases separated the two germline ends. This CDR3 is CASSFPGDQETQYF. The CDR3 DNA reads as TGTGCCAGCAGCTTCCCAGGGGACCAAGAGACCCAGTACTTC.

This chain uses TRBV7-9 with TRBJ2-5, with 13 bases identical to TRBD2. In germline, CDR1 is SEHNR, CDR2 FQNEAQ (reference sequence). The CDR3 covers 16 residues. V trimming: 6 bases; J trimming: 4 bases; junction bases outside the gene matches: 8. Written as DNA, the CDR3 is TGTGCCAGCAGACACGGGACTAGCGGGGCCGGAGAGACCCAGTACTTC. This gives the protein CASRHGTSGAGETQYF.

The chain recombines TRBV12-3 or TRBV12-4 with TRBJ2-5, with 7 bases aligning to TRBD1. The V segment lost 6 bases and the J segment 5 bases; nucleotides outside the gene matches: 3. The CDR3 is 12 amino acids. CDR3 coding DNA: TGTGCCAGCAGGGACAGGACGGAGACCCAGTACTTC. The encoded protein is CASRDRTETQYF.

The V gene is TRBV6-6, the J gene TRBJ1-6, with 12 positions matching TRBD1. V shed 2 bases and J 17 bases; nucleotides not matched to a gene: 10. This CDR3 region has 15 residues. Per germline, CDR1 MNHNY and CDR2 SVGAGI (reference sequence). CDR3 bases: TGTGCCAGCAGTTACAAAGGGACAGGGGGCCGGAATATCCACTTT. This encodes CASSYKGTGGRNIHF.

The chain joins TRBV12-3 or TRBV12-4 to TRBJ2-7; D tentatively reads TRBD1 or TRBD2 (6 bases each). The CDR3 has 15 residues. V was trimmed by 3 bases and J by 7 bases, leaving 19 bases between them. CDR3 residues: CASSFGLGGNWEQYF. For the CDR3, the DNA is TGTGCCAGCAGTTTCGGGCTAGGGGGGAATTGGGAGCAGTACTTC.

In this sample, this clonotype turned up a few times. The chain is built from TRBV27 and TRBJ1-1; possibly TRBD1 for D (5 bases). V was pared by 1 base and J by 1 base, with 10 bases between. The CDR3 has 15 amino acids. The germline V gene has CDR1 MNHEY and CDR2 SMNVEV (reference sequence). The CDR3 loop reads CASSLYAGSNTEAFF. CDR3 sequence (DNA): TGTGCCAGCAGTTTATATGCAGGGTCGAACACTGAAGCTTTCTTT.

The sample holds a few counts of this clonotype. This chain joins TRBV10-2 and TRBJ2-1, with 10 bases fitting TRBD2. Germline CDR1 reads WSHSY; CDR2 reads SAAADI. The CDR3 length is 16 residues. V lost 4 bases to trimming and J lost 3 bases; unmatched junction nucleotides: 6. The CDR3 DNA sequence: TGCGCCAGCAGTGCCAGACTAGCGGGCCTCTACAATGAGCAGTTCTTC. It specifies CASSARLAGLYNEQFF.

The chain combines TRBV7-8 with TRBJ2-7; D is undetermined. The CDR3 has 12 amino acids. Germline V gene sequence: CDR1 SGHVS, CDR2 FQNEAQ. Trimming pared 2 bases from V and 4 bases from J, leaving 6 bases between. CDR3 coding DNA: TGTGCCAGCAGCTTAATGGTATACGAGCAGTACTTC. This sequence encodes CASSLMVYEQYF.